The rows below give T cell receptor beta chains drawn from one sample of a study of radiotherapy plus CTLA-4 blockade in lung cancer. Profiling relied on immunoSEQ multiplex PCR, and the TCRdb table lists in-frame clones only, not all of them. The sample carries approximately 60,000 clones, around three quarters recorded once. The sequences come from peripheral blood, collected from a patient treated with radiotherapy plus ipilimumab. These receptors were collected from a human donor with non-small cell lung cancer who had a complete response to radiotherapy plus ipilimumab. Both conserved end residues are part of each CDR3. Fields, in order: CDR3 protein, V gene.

cdr3_aa: CASSPLGLEQPQHF; v_call: TRBV18
cdr3_aa: CASTQRDSPYEQYF; v_call: TRBV7-9
cdr3_aa: CASGTGNGEDYEQYF; v_call: TRBV12-5
cdr3_aa: CASTGLRVGQPQHF; v_call: TRBV7-8
cdr3_aa: CASSVATGQGLNTGELFF; v_call: TRBV9
cdr3_aa: CASSLVPRRPETQYF; v_call: TRBV5-5
cdr3_aa: CASSLGLANTGELFF; v_call: TRBV5-6
cdr3_aa: CASSQWTGGYGYTF; v_call: TRBV14
cdr3_aa: CASSLPVYPGAGELFF; v_call: TRBV7-9
cdr3_aa: CASSPADLAFYGYTF; v_call: TRBV18
cdr3_aa: CASSSRGRGSNQPQHF; v_call: TRBV5-5
cdr3_aa: CATREAGMQFF; v_call: TRBV15
cdr3_aa: CASSLDGGSADTQYF; v_call: TRBV5-1
cdr3_aa: CSLIWEGEATQYF; v_call: TRBV29-1
cdr3_aa: CATREGGGVETQYF; v_call: TRBV15
cdr3_aa: CASGLGQGGEKLFF; v_call: TRBV12-5
cdr3_aa: CASSRAGAGANVLTF; v_call: TRBV18
cdr3_aa: CASRKVGANEKLFF; v_call: TRBV7-8
cdr3_aa: CASSLLGLVNTEAFF; v_call: TRBV5-1
cdr3_aa: CASSQDRGQESYNEQFF; v_call: TRBV4-3
cdr3_aa: CASSLGGSSPETQYF; v_call: TRBV5-1
cdr3_aa: CASSLGWGPSGNTIYF; v_call: TRBV5-1
cdr3_aa: CASSFLDWRSSYNEQFF; v_call: TRBV7-6
cdr3_aa: CASSSLAGGLNTGELFF; v_call: TRBV5-1
cdr3_aa: CASSWDRGNTEAFF; v_call: TRBV27
cdr3_aa: CASSNLAGGQETQYF; v_call: TRBV7-2
cdr3_aa: CASSEVVNYGYTF; v_call: TRBV6-5
cdr3_aa: CASSELGGLDEQFF; v_call: TRBV25-1
cdr3_aa: CASSLGRGRTNFQEYEQYF; v_call: TRBV7-2
cdr3_aa: CASGLGDEQFF; v_call: TRBV12-5
cdr3_aa: CASITPGPYGYTF; v_call: TRBV6-5
cdr3_aa: CAISTGATNEKLFF; v_call: TRBV10-3
cdr3_aa: CASSVDPSTGAQYF; v_call: TRBV9
cdr3_aa: CASSSDRGNTGELFF; v_call: TRBV7-8
cdr3_aa: CASSLGTVQGTQYF; v_call: TRBV7-7
cdr3_aa: CASSPPDTSEAFF; v_call: TRBV6-5
cdr3_aa: CASRAGASTDTQYF; v_call: TRBV25-1
cdr3_aa: CASSLNRVPGELFF; v_call: TRBV27
cdr3_aa: CASSPEGSTDTQYF; v_call: TRBV5-1
cdr3_aa: CASSYRGGSKNGYTF; v_call: TRBV19
cdr3_aa: CASDTGGLRNSPLHF; v_call: TRBV19
cdr3_aa: CASRGRLANTDTQYF; v_call: TRBV2